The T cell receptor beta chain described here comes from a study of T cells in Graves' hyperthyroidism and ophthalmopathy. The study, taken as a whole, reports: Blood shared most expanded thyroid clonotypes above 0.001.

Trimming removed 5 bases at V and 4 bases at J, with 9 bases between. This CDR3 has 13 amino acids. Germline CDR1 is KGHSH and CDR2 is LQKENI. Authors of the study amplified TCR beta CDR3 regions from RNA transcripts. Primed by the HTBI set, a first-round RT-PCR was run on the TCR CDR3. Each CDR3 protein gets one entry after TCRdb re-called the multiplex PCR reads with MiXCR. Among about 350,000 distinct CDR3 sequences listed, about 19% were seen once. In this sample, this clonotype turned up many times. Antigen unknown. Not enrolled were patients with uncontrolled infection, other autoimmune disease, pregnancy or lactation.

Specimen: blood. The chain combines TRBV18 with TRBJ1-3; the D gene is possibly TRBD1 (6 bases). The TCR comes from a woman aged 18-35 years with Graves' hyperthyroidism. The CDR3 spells CASSEGTGNTIYF. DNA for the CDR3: TGTGCCAGCTCAGAGGGGACAGGAAACACCATATATTTT.